This T cell receptor beta chain appears in the sequencing data of a study of a mutant IDH1 vaccine in newly diagnosed glioma. As to time point: week 11, during vaccination. All doses held 300 ug of mutant IDH1 20-mer peptide, with topical imiquimod. Donors' newly diagnosed IDH1-mutant WHO grade 3 or 4 astrocytomas lacked nuclear ATRX. Of note for this clone: What it binds is unknown.

The ends were cut back, 0 bases at V and 5 bases at J, with 13 bases in the middle. This CDR3 spans 15 amino acids. This table comes from immunoSEQ multiplex PCR, and its TCRdb copy is limited to in-frame clones, with some not included. The table records tens of thousands of clones, approximately 80% of them present only once. The sequence came from a man aged 50-59 years with glioma. The chain employs TRBV23-1 and TRBJ1-1; D perhaps matches TRBD1 (6 bases). TRBV23-1 is marked as an open reading frame, function uncertain. Sequencing was performed on PBMCs, taken from a glioma patient whose treatment included an IDH1 peptide vaccine. CDR3 protein: CASSQSTGGWTEAFF. CDR3 DNA sequence: TGCGCCAGCAGTCAATCGACGGGGGGCTGGACTGAAGCTTTCTTT.